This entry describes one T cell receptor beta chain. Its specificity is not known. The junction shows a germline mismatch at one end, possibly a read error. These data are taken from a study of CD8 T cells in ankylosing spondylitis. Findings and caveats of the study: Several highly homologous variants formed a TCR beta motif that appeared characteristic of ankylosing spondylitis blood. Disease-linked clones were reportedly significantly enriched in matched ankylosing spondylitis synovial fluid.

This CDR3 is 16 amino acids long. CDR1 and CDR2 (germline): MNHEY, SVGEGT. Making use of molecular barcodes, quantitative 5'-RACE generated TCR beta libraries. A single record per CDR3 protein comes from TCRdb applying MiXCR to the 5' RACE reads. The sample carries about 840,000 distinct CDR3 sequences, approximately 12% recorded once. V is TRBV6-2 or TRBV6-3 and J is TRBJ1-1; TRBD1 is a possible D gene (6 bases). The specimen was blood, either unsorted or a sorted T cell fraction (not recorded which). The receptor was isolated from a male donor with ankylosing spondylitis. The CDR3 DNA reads TGTGCCAGCAGTCACTCCCCTTCAGCAGGGGACGTTGAAGCTTTCTTT. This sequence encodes CASSHSPSAGDVEAFF.